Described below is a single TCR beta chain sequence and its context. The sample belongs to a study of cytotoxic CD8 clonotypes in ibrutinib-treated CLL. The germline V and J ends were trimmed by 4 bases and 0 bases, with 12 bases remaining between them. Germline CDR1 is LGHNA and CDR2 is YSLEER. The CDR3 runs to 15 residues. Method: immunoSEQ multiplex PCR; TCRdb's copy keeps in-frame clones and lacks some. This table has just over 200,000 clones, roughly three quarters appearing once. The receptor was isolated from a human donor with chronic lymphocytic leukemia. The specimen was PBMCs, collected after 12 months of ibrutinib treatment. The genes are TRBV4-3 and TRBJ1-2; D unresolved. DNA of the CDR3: TGCGCCAGCAGCCCCAATCTGGCGGCTAACTATGGCTACACCTTC. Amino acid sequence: CASSPNLAANYGYTF.